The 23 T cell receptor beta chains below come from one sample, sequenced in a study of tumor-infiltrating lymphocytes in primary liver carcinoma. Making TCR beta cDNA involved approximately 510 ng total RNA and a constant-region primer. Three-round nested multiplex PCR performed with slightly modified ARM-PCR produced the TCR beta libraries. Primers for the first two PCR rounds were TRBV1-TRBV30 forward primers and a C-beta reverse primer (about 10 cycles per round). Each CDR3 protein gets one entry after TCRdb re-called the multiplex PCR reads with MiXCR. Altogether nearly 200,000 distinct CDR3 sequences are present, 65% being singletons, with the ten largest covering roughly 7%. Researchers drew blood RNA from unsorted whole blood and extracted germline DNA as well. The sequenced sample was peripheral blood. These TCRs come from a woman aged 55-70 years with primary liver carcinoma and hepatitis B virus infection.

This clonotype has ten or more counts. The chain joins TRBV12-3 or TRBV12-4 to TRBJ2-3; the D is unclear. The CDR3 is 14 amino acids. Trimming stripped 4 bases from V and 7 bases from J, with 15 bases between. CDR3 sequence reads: CASSYRDLEYTQYF. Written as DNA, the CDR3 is TGTGCCAGCAGTTATCGAGACCTTGAATATACGCAGTATTTT.

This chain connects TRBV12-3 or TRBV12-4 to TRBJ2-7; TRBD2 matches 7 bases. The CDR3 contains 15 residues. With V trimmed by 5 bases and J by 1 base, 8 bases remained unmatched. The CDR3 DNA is TGTGCCAGCAGTCTCCCAGCTAGCGGATCCTACGAGCAGTACGTC. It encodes CASSLPASGSYEQYV.

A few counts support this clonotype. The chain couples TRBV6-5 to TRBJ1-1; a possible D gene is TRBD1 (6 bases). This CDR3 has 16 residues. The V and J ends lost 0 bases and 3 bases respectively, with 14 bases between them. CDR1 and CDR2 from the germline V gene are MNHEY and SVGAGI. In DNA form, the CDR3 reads TGTGCCAGCAGTTACTCGAGCGGGGGGGGCTACACTGAAGCTTTCTTT. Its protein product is CASSYSSGGGYTEAFF.

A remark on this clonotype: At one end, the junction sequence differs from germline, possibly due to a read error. DNA for the CDR3: TGTGCCAGCAGCCCTACTAGCGGGAGACGTGAGACCCGGTACTTC. Its translation is CASSPTSGRRETRYF. The rearrangement joins TRBV11-3 to TRBJ2-5, with TRBD2 identical over 11 bases. The CDR3 contains 15 residues. Per germline, CDR1 SGHNT and CDR2 YENEEA. The variable domain in full, completed from reference TRBV11-3 and TRBJ2-5, reads EAGVVQSPRYKIIEKKQPVAFWCNPISGHNTLYWYLQNLGQGPELLIRYENEEAVDDSQLPKDRFSAERLKGVDSTLKIQPAELGDSAVYLCASSPTSGRRETRYFGPGTRLLVL.

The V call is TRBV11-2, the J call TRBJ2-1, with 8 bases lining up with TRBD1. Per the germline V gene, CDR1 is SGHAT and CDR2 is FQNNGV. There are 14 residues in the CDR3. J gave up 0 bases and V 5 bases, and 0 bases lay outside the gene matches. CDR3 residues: CASSGTGSYNEQFF. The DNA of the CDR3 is TGTGCCAGCAGCGGGACAGGCTCCTACAATGAGCAGTTCTTC.

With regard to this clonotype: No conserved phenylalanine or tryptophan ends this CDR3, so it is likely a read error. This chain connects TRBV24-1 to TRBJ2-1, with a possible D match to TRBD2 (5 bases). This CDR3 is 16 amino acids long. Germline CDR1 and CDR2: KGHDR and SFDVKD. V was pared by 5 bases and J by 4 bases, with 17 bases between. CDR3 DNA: TGTGCCACCAGTGGAGGGCGGGCAGCAAAATACAATGAGCAGTTCCTC. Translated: CATSGGRAAKYNEQFL.

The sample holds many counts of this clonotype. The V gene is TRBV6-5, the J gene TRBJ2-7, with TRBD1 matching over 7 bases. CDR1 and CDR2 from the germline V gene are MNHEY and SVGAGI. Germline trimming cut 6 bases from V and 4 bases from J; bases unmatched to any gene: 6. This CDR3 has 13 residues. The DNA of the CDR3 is TGTGCCAGCAGGGCGCCACAGGGGTACGAGCAGTACTTC. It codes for CASRAPQGYEQYF.

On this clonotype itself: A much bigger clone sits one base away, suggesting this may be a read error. For the CDR3, the DNA is TGTGCCAGCAACCAAGTCCACACCGGGGAGCTGTTTTTT. It specifies CASNQVHTGELFF. The chain is built from TRBV14 and TRBJ2-2; no clear D gene. The germline V gene has CDR1 SGHDN and CDR2 FVKESK. This CDR3 is built from 13 residues. The whole variable domain, remainder taken from reference TRBV14 and TRBJ2-2, is EAGVTQFPSHSVIEKGQTVTLRCDPISGHDNLYWYRRVMGKEIKFLLHFVKESKQDESGMPNNRFLAERTGGTYSTLKVQPAELEDSGVYFCASNQVHTGELFFGEGSRLTVL.

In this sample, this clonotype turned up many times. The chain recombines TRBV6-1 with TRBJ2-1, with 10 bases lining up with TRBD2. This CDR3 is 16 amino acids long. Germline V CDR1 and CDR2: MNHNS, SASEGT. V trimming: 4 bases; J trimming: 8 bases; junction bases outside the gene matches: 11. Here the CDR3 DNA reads TGTGCCAGCAGTGCGCGACCCGGGACTAGCGAGGATGAGCAGTTCTTC. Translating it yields CASSARPGTSEDEQFF.

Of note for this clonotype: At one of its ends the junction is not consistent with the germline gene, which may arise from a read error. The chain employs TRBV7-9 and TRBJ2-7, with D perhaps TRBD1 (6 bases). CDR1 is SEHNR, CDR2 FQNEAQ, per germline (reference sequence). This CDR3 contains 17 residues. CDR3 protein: CAISLIDGTSSSYEQYF. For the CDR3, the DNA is TGTGCCATCAGCTTAATCGACGGGACATCGAGCTCCTACGAGCAGTATTTC.

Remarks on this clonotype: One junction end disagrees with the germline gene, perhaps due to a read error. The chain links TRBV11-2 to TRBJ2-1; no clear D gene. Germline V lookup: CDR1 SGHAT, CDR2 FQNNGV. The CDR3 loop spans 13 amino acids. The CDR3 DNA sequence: TGTGCCAGCAGGGTTTTAAGGGTAAATGAGCGGTTCTTC. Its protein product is CASRVLRVNERFF.

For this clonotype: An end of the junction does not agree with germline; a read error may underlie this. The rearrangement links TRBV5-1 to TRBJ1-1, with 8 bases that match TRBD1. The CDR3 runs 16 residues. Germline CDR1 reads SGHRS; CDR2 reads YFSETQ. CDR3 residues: CASSLVRQGAGAEAFF. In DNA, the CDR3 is TGCGCCAGCAGCTTGGTGAGGCAGGGGGCAGGAGCTGAAGCCTTCTTT.

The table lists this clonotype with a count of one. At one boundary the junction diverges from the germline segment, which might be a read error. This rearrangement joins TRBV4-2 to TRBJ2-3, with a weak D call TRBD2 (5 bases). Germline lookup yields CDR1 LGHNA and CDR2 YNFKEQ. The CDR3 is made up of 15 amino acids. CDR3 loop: CGSSLRGQSTDTQYF. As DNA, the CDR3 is TGTGGCAGCAGCCTAAGAGGGCAAAGCACAGATACGCAGTATTTT.

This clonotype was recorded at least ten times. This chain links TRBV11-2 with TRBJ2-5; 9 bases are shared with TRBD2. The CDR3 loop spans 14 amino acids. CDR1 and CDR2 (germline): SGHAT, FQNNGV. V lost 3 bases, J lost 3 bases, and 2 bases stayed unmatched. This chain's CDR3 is CASSFSGRKETQYF. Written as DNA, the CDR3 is TGTGCCAGCAGCTTCAGCGGGAGGAAAGAGACCCAGTACTTC.

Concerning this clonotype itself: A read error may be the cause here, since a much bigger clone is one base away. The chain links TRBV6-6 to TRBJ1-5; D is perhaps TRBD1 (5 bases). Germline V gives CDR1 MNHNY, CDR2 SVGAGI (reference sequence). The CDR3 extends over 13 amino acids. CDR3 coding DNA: TGTGCCATCAGTTACTCGACAGATCAGCCCCAGCATTTT. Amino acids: CAISYSTDQPQHF.

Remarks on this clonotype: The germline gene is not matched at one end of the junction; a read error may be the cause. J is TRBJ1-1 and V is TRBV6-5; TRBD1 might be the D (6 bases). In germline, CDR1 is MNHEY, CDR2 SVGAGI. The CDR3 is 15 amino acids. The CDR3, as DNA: TGTGCCAACAGTTATTCCCCACAGGGTTACACTGAAGCTTTCTTT. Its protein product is CANSYSPQGYTEAFF.

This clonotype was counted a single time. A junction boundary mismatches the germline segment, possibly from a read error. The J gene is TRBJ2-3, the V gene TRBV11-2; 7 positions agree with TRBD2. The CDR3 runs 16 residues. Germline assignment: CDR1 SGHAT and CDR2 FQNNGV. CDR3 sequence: CARSLGEGTSTDTQYF. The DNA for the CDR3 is TGTGCCAGGAGCTTAGGGGAGGGGACTTCAACAGATACGCAGTATTTT.

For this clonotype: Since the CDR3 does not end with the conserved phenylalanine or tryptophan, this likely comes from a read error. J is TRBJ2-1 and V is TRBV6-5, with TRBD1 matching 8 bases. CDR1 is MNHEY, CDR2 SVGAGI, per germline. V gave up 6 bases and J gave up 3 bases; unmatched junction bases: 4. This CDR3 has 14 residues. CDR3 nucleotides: TGTGCCAGCAGCCTACAGGGGGGCTACAATGAGCAGTTCTCC. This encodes CASSLQGGYNEQFS.

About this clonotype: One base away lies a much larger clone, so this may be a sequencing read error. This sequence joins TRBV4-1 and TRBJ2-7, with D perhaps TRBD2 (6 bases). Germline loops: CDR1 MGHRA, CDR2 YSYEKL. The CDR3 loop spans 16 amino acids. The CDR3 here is CASSHPSGTGSYEHYF. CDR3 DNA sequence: TGCGCCAGCAGCCACCCCTCGGGGACTGGATCCTACGAGCACTACTTC.

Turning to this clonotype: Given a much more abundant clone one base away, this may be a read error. CDR3 bases: TGTGCCAGCAGCCAAGAGCGACTAGCCGCGAACACCGGGGTGCTGTTTTTT. The encoded protein is CASSQERLAANTGVLFF. The chain has TRBV14 and TRBJ2-2, with TRBD2 identical over 7 bases. Germline CDR1 is SGHDN and CDR2 is FVKESK. The CDR3 runs 17 residues.

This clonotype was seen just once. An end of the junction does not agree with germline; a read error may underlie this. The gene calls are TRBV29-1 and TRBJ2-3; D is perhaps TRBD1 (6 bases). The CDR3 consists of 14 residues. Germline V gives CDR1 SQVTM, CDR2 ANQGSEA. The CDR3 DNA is TGCAGCCTTGATCTCCACAGGGCCACAGATACGCAATATTTT. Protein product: CSLDLHRATDTQYF.

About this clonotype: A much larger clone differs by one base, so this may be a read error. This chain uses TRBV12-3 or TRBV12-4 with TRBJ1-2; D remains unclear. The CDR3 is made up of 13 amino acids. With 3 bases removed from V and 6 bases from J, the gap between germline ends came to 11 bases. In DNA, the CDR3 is TGTGCCAGCAGTTTCGGGCATCTCAATGGCTACACCTTC. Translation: CASSFGHLNGYTF.

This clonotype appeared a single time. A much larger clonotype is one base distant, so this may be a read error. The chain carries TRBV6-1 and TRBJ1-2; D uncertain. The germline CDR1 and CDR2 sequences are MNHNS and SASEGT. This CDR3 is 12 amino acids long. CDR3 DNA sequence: TGTGCCAGCACGGCAGGCGGCTATGGCTACGCCTTC. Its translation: CASTAGGYGYAF.